This T cell receptor (beta chain) was identified in a study of T cell responses to AZD1222 COVID-19 vaccine. The data were produced by immunoSEQ multiplex PCR, yet TCRdb's version contains in-frame clones alone and is incomplete. The data contain some 150,000 clones, approximately 93% of them seen just once; the ten biggest clones take up around 0.85%. The germline V and J ends were trimmed by 0 bases and 6 bases, with 10 bases remaining between them. The V gene's germline CDR1 is SGHNT and CDR2 YYREEE (reference sequence). CDR3 length: 14 residues. The TCR comes from an adult in good health. V is TRBV5-4 and J is TRBJ1-5; no reliable D call. Material: peripheral blood, obtained on day 0 of MenACWY control vaccination. CDR3 protein: CASSLEPLAQPQHF. The CDR3 region has the DNA TGTGCCAGCAGCTTGGAGCCCCTTGCTCAGCCCCAGCATTTT.